This is a list of T cell receptor beta chains from one sample in a study of CD8 T cells in ankylosing spondylitis. MiXCR, applied by TCRdb to the 5' RACE reads, yields one record per CDR3 protein. The table records fewer than 650,000 distinct CDR3 sequences, roughly 13% of them present only once. The sequenced sample was blood, either unsorted or a sorted T cell fraction (not recorded which). Source of these receptors: a male donor with ankylosing spondylitis. Each CDR3 is given with its conserved first and last residue. The order of the fields is CDR3 protein, V gene, J gene, CDR3 length, clone size. Only some rows state a clone size, as once, few, many or a class for expanded clones.

CDR3aa: CASSSRGRRYNEQFF
v_gene: TRBV6-7
j_gene: TRBJ2-1
len: 15
abundance: .

CDR3aa: CASSLAPTDTQYF
v_gene: TRBV5-1
j_gene: TRBJ2-3
len: 13
abundance: .

CDR3aa: CSSRGFTEAFF
v_gene: TRBV29-1
j_gene: TRBJ1-1
len: 11
abundance: .

CDR3aa: CSARDLHGETQYF
v_gene: TRBV20-1
j_gene: TRBJ2-5
len: 13
abundance: many

CDR3aa: CASSLAVGGSDTQYF
v_gene: TRBV7-9
j_gene: TRBJ2-3
len: 15
abundance: many

CDR3aa: CASSQVPGTGDIEQYF
v_gene: TRBV4-1
j_gene: TRBJ2-7
len: 16
abundance: few

CDR3aa: CASSPVPGQVYSGANVLTF
v_gene: TRBV19
j_gene: TRBJ2-6
len: 19
abundance: .

CDR3aa: CASSFGTSGELFF
v_gene: TRBV5-1
j_gene: TRBJ2-2
len: 13
abundance: many

CDR3aa: CATSDPFKYNEQFF
v_gene: TRBV24-1
j_gene: TRBJ2-1
len: 14
abundance: few

CDR3aa: CASTNRAWIDNEQFF
v_gene: TRBV6-1
j_gene: TRBJ2-1
len: 15
abundance: few

CDR3aa: CASKGEGYNEQFF
v_gene: TRBV19
j_gene: TRBJ2-1
len: 13
abundance: few

CDR3aa: CASRTSNTEAFF
v_gene: TRBV5-1
j_gene: TRBJ1-1
len: 12
abundance: few

CDR3aa: CASSQRVRSEEGYTF
v_gene: TRBV3-1
j_gene: TRBJ1-2
len: 15
abundance: .

CDR3aa: CSARSGGGYTF
v_gene: TRBV20-1
j_gene: TRBJ1-2
len: 11
abundance: .

CDR3aa: CASSYLGVATKFF
v_gene: TRBV11-2
j_gene: TRBJ2-1
len: 13
abundance: many

CDR3aa: CASSGLAGDNEQFF
v_gene: TRBV28
j_gene: TRBJ2-1
len: 14
abundance: .